Presented here are 15 T cell receptor beta chains from one specimen sequenced in a study of T cells after yellow fever vaccination (dated by TCRdb to the late 2010s). Libraries came from 5' RACE. These reads were obtained on an Illumina HiSeq 2500. TCRdb reprocessed the public reads (quality trimming at Q25 with fastp, clone calling with MiXCR) and kept in-frame beta chains. A single entry per CDR3 protein holds the most common genes and DNA from its merged rows. Counted in this sample were tens of thousands of distinct CDR3 sequences; 7.3% of them appeared once. Clones ranked in the top ten supply around 29% of the sample. In light of the paper, this sample's treatment or condition label describes: live attenuated yellow fever vaccine strain. The material was CD8+ T cells sorted from PBMCs, obtained 10 days after the first yellow fever vaccination. These receptors all come from a man aged 18 to 30 who received the YFV17D yellow fever vaccine.

The gene calls are TRBV7-9 and TRBJ2-6, with a possible D match to TRBD1 (5 bases). CDR3 length equals 17 residues. Germline V lookup: CDR1 SEHNR, CDR2 FQNEAQ (reference sequence). Trimming took off 3 bases at V and 0 bases at J, with 12 bases between the two ends. Here the CDR3 reads CASSFGARSSGANVLTF. The CDR3 region has the DNA TGTGCCAGCAGCTTTGGGGCCAGGAGCTCTGGGGCCAACGTCCTGACTTTC.

This clonotype appeared a few times. The CDR3: CASVLRGAGNTIYF. The CDR3 nucleotides are TGTGCCAGCGTCCTTCGCGGGGCTGGAAACACCATATATTTT. The J gene is TRBJ1-3, the V gene TRBV21-1. TRBV21-1 is noted as a pseudogene. This CDR3 comprises 14 residues.

This clonotype showed up just a few times. The V gene is TRBV7-2, the J gene TRBJ1-1; D perhaps matches TRBD1 (6 bases). Germline CDR1 reads SGHTA; CDR2 reads FQGNSA. Trimming pared 4 bases from V and 4 bases from J, leaving 13 bases between. There are 14 residues in the CDR3. The CDR3 coding sequence is TGTGCCAGCAGCTCCCCCGGGGGGGCCACTGAAGCTTTCTTT. This codes for CASSSPGGATEAFF.

This clonotype was counted at least ten times. The chain is built from TRBV4-3 and TRBJ2-1; TRBD2 agrees at 7 bases. The CDR3 extends over 14 amino acids. Germline values: CDR1 LGHNA, CDR2 YSLEER. V gave up 2 bases and J gave up 7 bases; unmatched junction bases: 5. The CDR3 sequence is CASSQLNGGNEQFF. CDR3 sequence (DNA): TGCGCCAGCAGCCAACTTAACGGGGGGAATGAGCAGTTCTTC.

The sample holds many counts of this clonotype. The chain is built from TRBV24-1 and TRBJ1-2; 8 bases line up with TRBD1. In germline, CDR1 is KGHDR, CDR2 SFDVKD. V lost 4 bases to trimming and J lost 6 bases; unmatched junction nucleotides: 6. The CDR3 consists of 14 residues. The CDR3 bases are TGTGCCACCAGTGACTCGACAGGGGCCCATGGCTACACCTTC. Encoded protein: CATSDSTGAHGYTF.

This clonotype has more than one count but fewer than ten. V usage is TRBV4-2 and J usage is TRBJ2-1; D gene ambiguous. The V end was cut by 3 bases, the J end by 5 bases, with 14 bases between. The CDR3 length is 15 residues. CDR1 is LGHNA, CDR2 YNFKEQ, per germline. The CDR3 here is CASSHDPDSHNEQFF. Here the CDR3 DNA reads TGTGCCAGCAGCCACGACCCGGATAGCCACAATGAGCAGTTCTTC.

This clonotype was counted a few times. The chain carries TRBV29-1 and TRBJ2-2, with 9 nucleotides matching TRBD1. J was trimmed by 6 bases and V by 3 bases; bases with no gene match: 8. Per the germline V gene, CDR1 is SQVTM and CDR2 is ANQGSEA. The length of the CDR3 is 15 residues. The CDR3 nucleotides are TGCAGCGTTGAGACGGGACAGGGTATCGCCGGGGAGCTGTTTTTT. Translated: CSVETGQGIAGELFF.

This clonotype was observed many times. The rearrangement joins TRBV12-3 or TRBV12-4 to TRBJ2-2; no reliable D call. The V and J ends lost 3 bases and 5 bases respectively, with 19 bases between them. The CDR3 runs to 17 residues. The chain's CDR3 is CASSFDPYRAGTGELFF. CDR3 bases: TGTGCCAGCAGTTTCGACCCGTACCGTGCCGGGACCGGGGAGCTGTTTTTT.

This clonotype occurred many times. V gene TRBV6-5 combines with J gene TRBJ2-7; no clear D. The CDR3 has 12 residues. Germline loops: CDR1 MNHEY, CDR2 SVGAGI. The V and J ends lost 6 bases and 3 bases respectively, with 9 bases between them. The CDR3 spells CASSSDHYEQYF. CDR3 bases: TGTGCCAGCAGCTCGGACCACTACGAGCAGTACTTC.

The CDR3 reads CAWRSQQETQYF. The CDR3 DNA sequence: TGTGCCTGGAGAAGTCAGCAAGAGACCCAGTACTTC. The V call is TRBV30, the J call TRBJ2-5; D uncertain. CDR1 GTSNPN and CDR2 SVGIG come from the germline V gene (reference sequence). V shed 3 bases and J shed 2 bases, with 7 bases lying between them. The CDR3 has 12 amino acids.

This clonotype was detected ten times or more. V is TRBV7-6 and J is TRBJ1-1, with TRBD1 as a possible D gene (5 bases). The CDR3 covers 14 residues. With 0 bases removed from V and 4 bases from J, the gap between germline ends came to 9 bases. CDR1 and CDR2 (germline): SGHVS, FNYEAQ. The CDR3 spells CASSLAGVATEAFF. CDR3 DNA: TGTGCCAGCAGCTTAGCAGGGGTGGCCACTGAAGCTTTCTTT.

This clonotype showed up many times. The chain recombines TRBV10-3 with TRBJ2-5; 7 nucleotides match TRBD1. The CDR3 contains 13 residues. Germline assignment: CDR1 ENHRY and CDR2 SYGVKD. The V gene end was trimmed by 6 bases and the J gene end by 1 base; junction bases not matched to a gene: 2. The chain's CDR3 is CAIRSGGQETQYF. The CDR3 nucleotides are TGTGCCATCAGATCAGGGGGCCAAGAGACCCAGTACTTC.

In its sample, this clonotype was seen many times. The rearrangement joins TRBV12-3 or TRBV12-4 to TRBJ2-7, with a weak D call TRBD2 (9 bases). V dropped 5 bases and J dropped 6 bases, with 20 bases sitting between them. CDR3 length: 15 residues. The CDR3 region has the DNA TGTGCCAGCAGTCCTCGGACAGGGACTAGCTTCGAGCAGTACTTC. It yields the protein CASSPRTGTSFEQYF.

This chain links TRBV15 with TRBJ2-7; D possibly uses TRBD1 or TRBD2 (5 bases each). This CDR3 is 13 amino acids long. Trimming left V 5 bases short and J 6 bases short, with 14 bases between. CDR1 and CDR2 (germline): LNHNV, YYDKDF (reference sequence). The CDR3 loop is CATSGLRALEQYF. The DNA of the CDR3 is TGTGCCACCAGCGGACTCAGGGCTCTCGAGCAGTACTTC.

Many counts were recorded for this clonotype. The genes are TRBV19 and TRBJ1-2; 7 positions match TRBD1. V gave up 6 bases and J gave up 4 bases; unmatched junction bases: 5. Germline CDR1 reads LNHDA; CDR2 reads SQIVND (reference sequence). The CDR3 length is 13 residues. The CDR3 region has the DNA TGTGCCAGTAGACCGGGACAGAGCTATGGCTACACCTTC. Protein: CASRPGQSYGYTF.